Listed here are 27 T cell receptor beta chains from one sample, sequenced in a study of blood T cell repertoires in COVID-19. Using immunoSEQ multiplex PCR, the repertoire was profiled, and TCRdb retains in-frame clones only, with some absent. The profile shows around 260,000 clones, 80% to 90% of them singletons. Sequencing was carried out using peripheral blood. The receptor source for this set is a man in his thirties or forties with active or convalescent COVID-19.

The chain combines TRBV7-2 with TRBJ2-7; tentatively, D is TRBD1 (6 bases). CDR1 SGHTA and CDR2 FQGNSA come from the germline V gene. The V and J ends lost 4 bases and 6 bases respectively, with 28 bases between them. The CDR3 is made up of 18 amino acids. CDR3 sequence (DNA): TGTGCCAGCAGCTCACCCCAACCAATCACAGGGAGTATGGGCGAGCAGTACTTC. Its translation is CASSSPQPITGSMGEQYF.

The chain uses TRBV25-1 and TRBJ2-5; tentative D call: TRBD2 (5 bases). Germline-derived CDR1 and CDR2 are MGHDK and SYGVNS. V lost 1 base and J 6 bases, leaving 9 bases between the germline ends. The CDR3 loop spans 13 amino acids. CDR3 protein: CASSELGVKTQYF. In nucleotides, the CDR3 is TGTGCCAGCAGTGAATTGGGAGTAAAGACCCAGTACTTC.

The V and J genes are TRBV30 and TRBJ1-4, with 9 nucleotides matching TRBD1. The trim removed 3 bases at V and 7 bases at J, leaving 6 bases unmatched. This CDR3 spans 14 amino acids. Germline values: CDR1 GTSNPN, CDR2 SVGIG (reference sequence). The DNA for the CDR3 is TGTGCCTGGAGCCACGGGACAGGGTTTGAAAAACTGTTTTTT. This encodes CAWSHGTGFEKLFF.

The chain recombines TRBV7-2 with TRBJ1-2, with D perhaps matching TRBD1 (6 bases). The germline CDR1 and CDR2 sequences are SGHTA and FQGNSA. The CDR3 sequence is 16 residues long. Trimming removed 3 bases at V and 1 base at J, with 15 bases between. CDR3 sequence reads: CASSFITGPYNYGYTF. CDR3 nucleotide sequence: TGTGCCAGCAGCTTTATTACAGGGCCTTATAACTATGGCTACACCTTC.

The V and J genes are TRBV9 and TRBJ2-5, with a weak D call TRBD2 (6 bases). Trimming took 2 bases from V and 4 from J, leaving 15 bases between them. The CDR3 is 15 amino acids. Looked up from germline, CDR1 is SGDLS and CDR2 is YYNGEE. CDR3 region: CASSVWGEGGETQYF. In DNA form, the CDR3 reads TGTGCCAGCAGCGTGTGGGGGGAAGGAGGAGAGACCCAGTACTTC.

This chain joins TRBV5-6 and TRBJ2-5; maybe TRBD1 (6 bases). The CDR3 is 18 residues long. V lost 4 bases and J 0 bases, leaving 22 bases between the germline ends. Per the germline V gene, CDR1 is SGHDT and CDR2 is YYEEEE. This CDR3 reads CASSTGPGSLFDQETQYF. CDR3 coding DNA: TGTGCCAGCAGCACAGGGCCAGGGAGTCTTTTCGACCAAGAGACCCAGTACTTC.

The rearrangement joins TRBV30 to TRBJ1-6; 7 positions agree with TRBD1. This CDR3 contains 14 residues. V gave up 5 bases and J gave up 13 bases; unmatched junction bases: 14. Germline V CDR1 and CDR2: GTSNPN, SVGIG (reference sequence). This chain's CDR3 is CAWETGTTPSPLHF. CDR3 DNA sequence: TGTGCCTGGGAGACAGGGACCACTCCTTCTCCCCTCCACTTT.

This chain joins TRBV5-1 and TRBJ2-5; D gene unclear. Germline V gene data show CDR1 as SGHRS and CDR2 as YFSETQ. The CDR3 spans 14 residues. With 1 base removed from V and 1 base from J, the gap between germline ends came to 8 bases. CDR3 nucleotide sequence: TGCGCCAGCAGCTTGCCAGGTTCCCAAGAGACCCAGTACTTC. Protein sequence: CASSLPGSQETQYF.

V is TRBV15 and J is TRBJ1-4, with TRBD1 identical over 8 bases. The CDR3 length is 13 residues. Trimming took 0 bases from V and 12 from J; bases not matched to a gene: 3. CDR1 and CDR2 from the germline V gene are LNHNV and YYDKDF (reference sequence). CDR3 residues: CATSRDGQGELFF. The CDR3 bases are TGTGCCACCAGCAGAGACGGACAGGGAGAACTGTTTTTT.

This clone was counted a single time. Here the CDR3 DNA reads TGTGCCAGCAGACAACAGGGGGCTGCCTTTAATTCACCCCTCCACTTT. Translating it yields CASRQQGAAFNSPLHF. The genes are TRBV6-4 and TRBJ1-6; 9 bases are shared with TRBD1. V was pared by 6 bases and J by 6 bases, with 9 bases of the junction left unmatched. The germline gives CDR1 MRHNA, CDR2 SNTAGT. The CDR3 is 16 residues long.

This chain links TRBV7-2 with TRBJ1-5, with a weak D call TRBD1 (6 bases). Germline loops: CDR1 SGHTA, CDR2 FQGNSA. This CDR3 has 15 amino acids. V was trimmed by 5 bases and J by 6 bases, leaving 17 bases between them. Here the CDR3 DNA reads TGTGCCAGCAGCAATAAACAGGGTGGAAGTCAGCCCCAGCATTTT. This translates into CASSNKQGGSQPQHF.

This chain links TRBV11-3 with TRBJ1-1; D unclear. This CDR3 comprises 13 residues. The germline V and J ends were trimmed by 4 bases and 4 bases, with 10 bases remaining between them. Germline V gives CDR1 SGHNT, CDR2 YENEEA. The CDR3 spells CASSSESGTEAFF. Written as DNA, the CDR3 is TGTGCCAGCAGCTCCGAGTCGGGCACTGAAGCTTTCTTT.

This chain joins TRBV9 and TRBJ2-3; TRBD2 aligns across 9 bases. The CDR3 totals 16 residues. Germline CDR1 SGDLS, CDR2 YYNGEE. Trimming took 0 bases from V and 2 from J; bases not matched to a gene: 4. The CDR3, as DNA: TGTGCCAGCAGCGTAGGGGCTAGCGGGGCCACAGATACGCAGTATTTT. This encodes CASSVGASGATDTQYF.

The chain's CDR3 is CASSYTHSSYEQYF. In nucleotides, the CDR3 is TGTGCCAGCAGCTATACCCATAGCTCCTACGAGCAGTACTTC. The chain couples TRBV7-2 to TRBJ2-7, with D uncertain. Germline loops: CDR1 SGHTA, CDR2 FQGNSA. The CDR3 runs to 14 residues. Trimming removed 4 bases at V and 0 bases at J, with 10 bases between.

As regards this clone: Other DNA sequences from this sample encode an identical CDR3 as well. The rearrangement joins TRBV5-1 to TRBJ2-7, with D perhaps TRBD1 (6 bases). Trimming shortened V by 0 bases and J by 3 bases, and 10 bases separated the two germline ends. Germline loops: CDR1 SGHRS, CDR2 YFSETQ. CDR3 length: 14 residues. The CDR3 DNA reads TGCGCCAGCAGCTTGGTAGGGGGTGGCTACGAGCAGTACTTC. Translation: CASSLVGGGYEQYF.

V and J are TRBV7-2 and TRBJ2-5, with 10 bases matching TRBD1. The V and J ends lost 1 base and 3 bases, in that order; junction bases with no gene match: 2. This CDR3 spans 15 amino acids. Germline V lookup: CDR1 SGHTA, CDR2 FQGNSA. CDR3 nucleotide sequence: TGTGCCAGCAGCTTAGGAGGGACAGGGGAAGAGACCCAGTACTTC. This encodes CASSLGGTGEETQYF.

This clone was seen just once. This chain links TRBV12-1 with TRBJ2-7; the table's D call TRBD2 went unverified against the DNA. TRBV12-1 is annotated as a pseudogene. This CDR3 has 20 amino acids. CDR3 nucleotide sequence: TGTGCCAGCAGCTTTGCGGGCCCAGACTGGCGGGGGGATCCGGCCTACGAGCAGTACTTC. As protein: CASSFAGPDWRGDPAYEQYF.

The chain recombines TRBV7-6 with TRBJ2-1; TRBD2 matches at 9 bases. There are 17 residues in the CDR3. Germline CDR1 and CDR2: SGHVS and FNYEAQ. Trimming at V came to 6 bases and at J to 4 bases, leaving 13 bases not matched to a gene. CDR3 sequence: CASSFTAGGQGYNEQFF. Here the CDR3 DNA reads TGTGCCAGCAGTTTTACGGCGGGGGGGCAAGGTTACAATGAGCAGTTCTTC.

This clone was recorded a few times. This same CDR3 is encoded by further DNA sequences in the sample. The chain couples TRBV6-1 to TRBJ1-2; no clear D gene. Germline CDR1 reads MNHNS; CDR2 reads SASEGT. The CDR3 extends over 14 amino acids. Trimming cost V 2 bases and J 2 bases, with 9 bases left between them. The DNA for the CDR3 is TGTGCCAGCAGTGAAACTCGAGCAAACTATGGCTACACCTTC. It specifies CASSETRANYGYTF.

The chain couples TRBV4-1 to TRBJ2-5, with a tentative D call TRBD1 (5 bases). This CDR3 region has 16 residues. Germline V CDR1 and CDR2: MGHRA, YSYEKL. The V and J ends lost 0 bases and 3 bases respectively, with 14 bases between them. This CDR3 reads CASSQEGAIPEETQYF. Here the CDR3 DNA reads TGCGCCAGCAGCCAAGAAGGGGCCATCCCAGAAGAGACCCAGTACTTC.

The chain joins TRBV19 to TRBJ2-7; a possible D gene is TRBD2 (6 bases). Germline V gene data show CDR1 as LNHDA and CDR2 as SQIVND (reference sequence). The CDR3 spans 11 residues. The V and J ends lost 9 bases and 5 bases respectively, with 11 bases between them. The CDR3 bases are TGTGCCAGCGGTGGGGGGAACGAGCAGTACTTC. It specifies CASGGGNEQYF.

V usage is TRBV5-8 and J usage is TRBJ1-1; the D gene is possibly TRBD1 (5 bases). The CDR3 covers 13 residues. V lost 2 bases and J lost 5, with 10 bases in between. Germline-derived CDR1 and CDR2 are SGHTS and YDEGEE. The CDR3 spells CASSLKGWTEAFF. The CDR3 coding sequence is TGTGCCAGCAGCTTAAAGGGGTGGACTGAAGCTTTCTTT.

The V and J genes are TRBV19 and TRBJ2-6, with 13 bases matching TRBD2. Germline assignment: CDR1 LNHDA and CDR2 SQIVND (reference sequence). Trimming removed 4 bases from V and 0 bases from J; junction bases left unmatched: 3. The CDR3 runs 18 residues. DNA of the CDR3: TGTGCCAGTAGTAGAACTAGCGGGGGGGCCTCTGGGGCCAACGTCCTGACTTTC. Its protein is CASSRTSGGASGANVLTF.

This sequence joins TRBV9 and TRBJ2-3; TRBD2 aligns across 9 bases. The germline gives CDR1 SGDLS, CDR2 YYNGEE. Trimming took 0 bases from V and 2 from J; bases not matched to a gene: 4. The CDR3 consists of 16 residues. CDR3 bases: TGTGCCAGCAGCGTAGTGGGCGGGGGGGCCACAGATACGCAGTATTTT. This gives the protein CASSVVGGGATDTQYF.

This chain links TRBV2 with TRBJ2-3, with D unclear. The V and J ends lost 3 bases and 0 bases respectively, with 19 bases between them. Germline lookup yields CDR1 SNHLY and CDR2 FYNNEI. This CDR3 spans 18 amino acids. Here the CDR3 DNA reads TGTGCCAGCAGTGAGACATCGGTTGGGTTTCCTAGCACAGATACGCAGTATTTT. As protein: CASSETSVGFPSTDTQYF.

J is TRBJ2-1 and V is TRBV9, with D possibly being TRBD1 (5 bases). The CDR3 has 12 amino acids. Germline assignment: CDR1 SGDLS and CDR2 YYNGEE. Trimming took off 2 bases at V and 10 bases at J, with 10 bases between the two ends. The CDR3 region is CASSVRGTEQFF. For the CDR3, the DNA is TGTGCCAGCAGCGTTAGGGGTACAGAGCAGTTCTTC.

This chain connects TRBV9 to TRBJ2-7; weak D call: TRBD2 (6 bases). This CDR3 comprises 15 residues. Trimming took off 4 bases at V and 6 bases at J, with 20 bases between the two ends. Germline V gene data show CDR1 as SGDLS and CDR2 as YYNGEE. In DNA, the CDR3 is TGTGCCAGCAGCCCCCGGGACTCAGGCCCTATCGAGCAGTACTTC. It is translated as CASSPRDSGPIEQYF.